The clone carrying this T cell receptor (beta chain) was observed at least ten times. The CDR3 has 16 amino acids. The V end was cut by 6 bases, the J end by 0 bases, with 18 bases between. Germline V gene sequence: CDR1 SQVTM, CDR2 ANQGSEA. The sample is drawn from a study of T cells in Graves' hyperthyroidism and ophthalmopathy. RNA transcripts were the template for amplifying TCR beta CDR3 regions. First-round RT-PCR targeting the TCR CDR3 was performed with the HTBI primer set. TCRdb independently ran MiXCR on the multiplex PCR reads; one entry per CDR3 protein. The table lists roughly 100,000 distinct CDR3 sequences, 47% of them singletons. The authors obtained PBMCs from roughly 10 ml of fresh peripheral blood.

The sequence derives from a man aged 40-50 years with Graves' hyperthyroidism. The sequenced sample consisted of blood. The rearrangement links TRBV29-1 to TRBJ2-1; no definite D call. The CDR3 sequence is CSVENHYATSYNEQFF. CDR3 bases: TGCAGCGTCGAAAACCACTATGCCACCTCCTACAATGAGCAGTTCTTC.